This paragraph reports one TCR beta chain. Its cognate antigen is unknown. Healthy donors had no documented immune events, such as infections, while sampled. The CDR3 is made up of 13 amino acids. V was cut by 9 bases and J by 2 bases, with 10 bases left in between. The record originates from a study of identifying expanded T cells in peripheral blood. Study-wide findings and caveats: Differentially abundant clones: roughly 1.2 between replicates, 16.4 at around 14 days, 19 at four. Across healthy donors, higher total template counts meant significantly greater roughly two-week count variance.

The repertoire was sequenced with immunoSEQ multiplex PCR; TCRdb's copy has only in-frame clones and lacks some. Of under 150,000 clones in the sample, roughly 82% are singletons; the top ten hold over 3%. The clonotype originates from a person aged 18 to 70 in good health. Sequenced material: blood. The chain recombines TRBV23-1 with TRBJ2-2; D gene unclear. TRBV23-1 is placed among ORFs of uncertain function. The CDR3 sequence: CARVHKNTGELFF. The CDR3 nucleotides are TGCGCCAGGGTACACAAAAACACCGGGGAGCTGTTTTTT.